This entry concerns a single T cell receptor beta chain. V lost 4 bases, J lost 1 base, and 1 base stayed unmatched. CDR3 length: 14 amino acids. Germline CDR1 is MNHEY and CDR2 is SVGAGI. This sample was taken from a study of cytomegalovirus exposure and HLA in healthy donors. PCR amplification relied on 60 Vbeta primers (plus 13 Jbeta primers). The method was immunoSEQ multiplex PCR; TCRdb's version includes in-frame clones alone and lacks a portion of them. The table shows some 140,000 clones, with roughly three quarters occurring only once. This receptor was taken from a man aged 30-40 years in good health and CMV-seropositive. Sequences were obtained from PBMCs. The V gene is TRBV6-5, the J gene TRBJ1-3; 7 bases are a match to TRBD1. This CDR3 reads CASSLGQSGNTIYF. For the CDR3, the DNA is TGTGCCAGCAGTTTGGGACAGTCTGGAAACACCATATATTTT.